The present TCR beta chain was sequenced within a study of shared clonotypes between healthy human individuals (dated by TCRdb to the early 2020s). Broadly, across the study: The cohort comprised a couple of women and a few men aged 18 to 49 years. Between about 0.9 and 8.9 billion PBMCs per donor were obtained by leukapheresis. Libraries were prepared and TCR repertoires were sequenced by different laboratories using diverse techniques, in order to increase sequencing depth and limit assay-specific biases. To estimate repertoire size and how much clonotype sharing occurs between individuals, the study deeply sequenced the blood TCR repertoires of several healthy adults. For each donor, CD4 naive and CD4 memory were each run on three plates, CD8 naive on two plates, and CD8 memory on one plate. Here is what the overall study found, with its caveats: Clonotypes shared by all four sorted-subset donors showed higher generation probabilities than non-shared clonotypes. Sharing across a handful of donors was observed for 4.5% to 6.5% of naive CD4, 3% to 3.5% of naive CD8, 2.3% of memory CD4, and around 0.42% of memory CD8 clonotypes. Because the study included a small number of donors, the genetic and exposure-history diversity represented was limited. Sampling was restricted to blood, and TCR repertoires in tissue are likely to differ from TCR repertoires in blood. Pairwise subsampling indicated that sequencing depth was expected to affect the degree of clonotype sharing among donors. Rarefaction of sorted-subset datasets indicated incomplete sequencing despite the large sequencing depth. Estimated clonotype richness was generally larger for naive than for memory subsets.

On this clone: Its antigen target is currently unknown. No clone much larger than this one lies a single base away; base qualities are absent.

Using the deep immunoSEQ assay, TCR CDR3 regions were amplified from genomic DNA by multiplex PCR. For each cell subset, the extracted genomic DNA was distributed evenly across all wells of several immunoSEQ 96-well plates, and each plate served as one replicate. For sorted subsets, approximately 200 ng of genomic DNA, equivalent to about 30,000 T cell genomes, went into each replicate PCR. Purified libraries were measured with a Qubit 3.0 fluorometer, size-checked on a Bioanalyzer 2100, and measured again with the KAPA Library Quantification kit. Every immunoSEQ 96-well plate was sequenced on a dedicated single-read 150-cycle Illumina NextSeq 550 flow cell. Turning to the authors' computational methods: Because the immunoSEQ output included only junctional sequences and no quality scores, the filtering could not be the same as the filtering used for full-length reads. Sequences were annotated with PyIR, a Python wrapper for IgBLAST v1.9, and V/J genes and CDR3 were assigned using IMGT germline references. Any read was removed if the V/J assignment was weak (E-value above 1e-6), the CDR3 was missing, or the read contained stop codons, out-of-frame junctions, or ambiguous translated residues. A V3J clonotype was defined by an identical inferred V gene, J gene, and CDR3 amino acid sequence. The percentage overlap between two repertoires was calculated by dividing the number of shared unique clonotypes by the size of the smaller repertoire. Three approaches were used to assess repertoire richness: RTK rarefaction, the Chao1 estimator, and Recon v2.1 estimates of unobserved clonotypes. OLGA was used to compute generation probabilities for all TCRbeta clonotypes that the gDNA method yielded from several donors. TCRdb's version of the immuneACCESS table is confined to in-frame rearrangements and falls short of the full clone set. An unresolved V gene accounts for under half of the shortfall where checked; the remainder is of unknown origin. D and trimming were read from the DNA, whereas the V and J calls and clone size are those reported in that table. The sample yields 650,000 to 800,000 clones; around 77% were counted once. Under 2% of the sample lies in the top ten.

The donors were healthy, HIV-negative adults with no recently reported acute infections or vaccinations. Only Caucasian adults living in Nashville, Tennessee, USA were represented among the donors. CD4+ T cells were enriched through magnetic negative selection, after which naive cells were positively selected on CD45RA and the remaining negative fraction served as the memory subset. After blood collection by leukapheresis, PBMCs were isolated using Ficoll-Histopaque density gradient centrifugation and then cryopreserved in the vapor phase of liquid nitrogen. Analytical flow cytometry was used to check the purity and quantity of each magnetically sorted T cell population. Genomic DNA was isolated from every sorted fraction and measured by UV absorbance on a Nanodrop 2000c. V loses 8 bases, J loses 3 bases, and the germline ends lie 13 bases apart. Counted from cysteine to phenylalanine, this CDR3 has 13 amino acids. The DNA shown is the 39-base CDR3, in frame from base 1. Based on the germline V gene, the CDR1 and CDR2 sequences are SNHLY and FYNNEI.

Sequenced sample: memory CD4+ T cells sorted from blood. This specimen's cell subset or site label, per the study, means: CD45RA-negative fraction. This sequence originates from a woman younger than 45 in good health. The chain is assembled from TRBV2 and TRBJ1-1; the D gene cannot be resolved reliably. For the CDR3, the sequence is CASSPFGDTEAFF. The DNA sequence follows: TGTGCCAGCTCACCATTCGGGGACACTGAAGCTTTCTTT. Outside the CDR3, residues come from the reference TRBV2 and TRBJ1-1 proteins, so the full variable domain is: EPEVTQTPSHQVTQMGQEVILRCVPISNHLYFYWYRQILGQKVEFLVSFYNNEISEKSEIFDDQFSVERPDGSNFTLKIRSTKLEDSAMYFCASSPFGDTEAFFGQGTRLTVV.